This entry describes one T cell receptor (beta chain). These data belong to a study of blood T cell repertoires in COVID-19. Study-level background: Material from acute and convalescent COVID-19 was sourced from the United States, Italy and Spain. Sample material is recorded as cDNA or gDNA derived from T cells, B-cell-depleted T cells, or PBMCs.

In the study's own analysis: Reference gene primer amplification gave estimated nucleated cell counts. Assay: immunoSEQ multiplex PCR; the TCRdb copy retains only in-frame clones and omits some. D and trimming were read from the DNA, whereas the V and J calls and clone size are those reported in that table. Among roughly 150,000 clones listed, approximately 83% were seen once. Germline V CDR1 and CDR2: SGHTA, FQGNSA. V was cut by 5 bases and J by 4 bases, with 11 bases left in between. The CDR3 totals 14 residues. Input material: peripheral blood. This receptor was obtained from a human donor in a cohort sampled during active COVID-19. The chain employs TRBV7-2 and TRBJ1-4; D possibly corresponds to TRBD1 (5 bases). CDR3 amino acids: CASSPDSFNEKLFF. In DNA form, the CDR3 reads TGTGCCAGCAGCCCCGACAGTTTTAATGAAAAACTGTTTTTT.